Following are 12 T cell receptor beta chains from one sample sequenced in a study of blood T cell repertoires in COVID-19. Some clones are missing from TCRdb's copy, which holds only in-frame ones; the method was immunoSEQ multiplex PCR. This sample has some 150,000 clones, with about nine tenths found just once. Material: peripheral blood. These receptors were taken from a woman aged 55-69 years with active or convalescent COVID-19.

The V and J genes are TRBV5-1 and TRBJ2-1; D is perhaps TRBD1 (6 bases). CDR1 is SGHRS and CDR2 is YFSETQ in the germline V gene. Between the trimmed V and J ends, which lost 1 base and 8 bases, there was a span of 16 bases. The CDR3 is 15 amino acids. The CDR3, as DNA: TGCGCCAGCAGCTTGAGTCAGGGGCCGATGCATGAGCAGTTCTTC. It translates to CASSLSQGPMHEQFF. Together with reference TRBV5-1 and TRBJ2-1, the CDR3 gives the full variable domain: KAGVTQTPRYLIKTRGQQVTLSCSPISGHRSVSWYQQTPGQGLQFLFEYFSETQRNKGNFPGRFSGRQFSNSRSEMNVSTLELGDSALYLCASSLSQGPMHEQFFGPGTRLTVL.

This chain connects TRBV7-2 to TRBJ2-2; D is unclear. In germline, CDR1 is SGHTA, CDR2 FQGNSA. This CDR3 is 14 amino acids long. Trimming shortened V by 5 bases and J by 4 bases, and 11 bases separated the two germline ends. The CDR3 region has the DNA TGTGCCAGCAGCCACGCGGCGACCACCGGGGAGCTGTTTTTT. This codes for CASSHAATTGELFF.

The chain couples TRBV19 to TRBJ2-7; 8 positions agree with TRBD2. The V segment lost 6 bases and the J segment 5 bases; nucleotides outside the gene matches: 9. Germline assignment: CDR1 LNHDA and CDR2 SQIVND (reference sequence). There are 14 residues in the CDR3. In nucleotides, the CDR3 is TGTGCCAGTAGGAGCGGGGGCACCAACGACGAGCAGTACTTC. Amino acid sequence: CASRSGGTNDEQYF.

The chain employs TRBV29-1 and TRBJ2-5; 11 nucleotides agree with TRBD2. Germline V gene sequence: CDR1 SQVTM, CDR2 ANQGSEA. With V trimmed by 6 bases and J by 2 bases, 5 bases remained unmatched. The length of the CDR3 is 14 residues. This chain's CDR3 is CSVGTSGPQETQYF. The CDR3 nucleotides are TGCAGCGTGGGGACTAGCGGTCCGCAAGAGACCCAGTACTTC.

This chain links TRBV18 with TRBJ2-7; D gene ambiguous. Trimming cost V 6 bases and J 3 bases, with 18 bases left between them. Per the germline V gene, CDR1 is KGHSH and CDR2 is LQKENI. There are 15 residues in the CDR3. For the CDR3, the DNA is TGTGCCAGCTCGCCGAGCCAAAGTCTGTTCTACGAGCAGTACTTC. The encoded protein is CASSPSQSLFYEQYF.

The chain employs TRBV25-1 and TRBJ1-2, with D uncertain. V was cut by 3 bases and J by 4 bases, with 9 bases left in between. The germline gives CDR1 MGHDK, CDR2 SYGVNS. The CDR3 is 13 amino acids. The DNA for the CDR3 is TGTGCCAGCAGTGAGAGCGGTCTCTATGGCTACACCTTC. It encodes CASSESGLYGYTF.

V is TRBV6-6 and J is TRBJ1-5, with 8 bases lining up with TRBD1. CDR3 size: 15 residues. Looked up from germline, CDR1 is MNHNY and CDR2 is SVGAGI (reference sequence). V was clipped by 7 bases and J by 3 bases; unmatched bases: 8. CDR3 in DNA: TGTGCCAGCATCCAAACAGGGGGTTTCAATCAGCCCCAGCATTTT. It specifies CASIQTGGFNQPQHF.

This clone was recorded a few times. The chain uses TRBV20-1 and TRBJ1-5; D not certain. The ends were cut back, 3 bases at V and 2 bases at J, with 14 bases in the middle. The CDR3 extends over 15 amino acids. CDR1 and CDR2 from the germline V gene are DFQATT and SNEGSKA (reference sequence). CDR3 region: CSASLGESGNQPQHF. The CDR3, as DNA: TGCAGTGCTAGTCTCGGGGAGTCGGGCAATCAGCCCCAGCATTTT.

The rearrangement links TRBV5-8 to TRBJ2-2, with D possibly being TRBD2 (5 bases). This CDR3 spans 15 amino acids. Per germline, CDR1 SGHTS and CDR2 YDEGEE. V was clipped by 1 base and J by 5 bases, with 12 bases between them. As DNA, the CDR3 is TGTGCCAGCAGCTTGCGAGGGAGAGGGACCGGGGAGCTGTTTTTT. This encodes CASSLRGRGTGELFF. The full variable domain, rest sourced from reference TRBV5-8 and TRBJ2-2, is EAGVTQSPTHLIKTRGQQATLRCSPISGHTSVYWYQQALGLGLQFLLWYDEGEERNRGNFPPRFSGRQFPNYSSELNVNALELEDSALYLCASSLRGRGTGELFFGEGSRLTVL.

In this sample, this clone turned up once. This chain links TRBV7-8 with TRBJ2-2; 7 bases are shared with TRBD2. Germline trimming cut 6 bases from V and 7 bases from J; bases unmatched to any gene: 8. Germline V lookup: CDR1 SGHVS, CDR2 FQNEAQ. This CDR3 has 14 amino acids. The CDR3: CASRTTSVGGELFF. DNA of the CDR3: TGTGCCAGCAGAACCACTAGCGTGGGCGGGGAGCTGTTTTTT.

In this sample, this clone turned up a few times. The rearrangement joins TRBV4-3 to TRBJ2-3; 8 nucleotides line up with TRBD1. This CDR3 has 15 residues. V lost 3 bases and J lost 5; bases outside the gene matches: 7. The germline CDR1 and CDR2 sequences are LGHNA and YSLEER. CDR3 coding DNA: TGCGCCAGCAGCCAGGAGACAGGGGCGGGAGATACGCAGTATTTT. Its translation: CASSQETGAGDTQYF.

The chain recombines TRBV4-1 with TRBJ1-2; TRBD1 might be the D (5 bases). CDR1 is MGHRA and CDR2 is YSYEKL in the germline V gene. The length of the CDR3 is 15 residues. V lost 1 base and J lost 3, with 12 bases in between. Written as DNA, the CDR3 is TGCGCCAGCAGCCAAGTGGGGGGGATAGACTATGGCTACACCTTC. Encoded protein: CASSQVGGIDYGYTF.